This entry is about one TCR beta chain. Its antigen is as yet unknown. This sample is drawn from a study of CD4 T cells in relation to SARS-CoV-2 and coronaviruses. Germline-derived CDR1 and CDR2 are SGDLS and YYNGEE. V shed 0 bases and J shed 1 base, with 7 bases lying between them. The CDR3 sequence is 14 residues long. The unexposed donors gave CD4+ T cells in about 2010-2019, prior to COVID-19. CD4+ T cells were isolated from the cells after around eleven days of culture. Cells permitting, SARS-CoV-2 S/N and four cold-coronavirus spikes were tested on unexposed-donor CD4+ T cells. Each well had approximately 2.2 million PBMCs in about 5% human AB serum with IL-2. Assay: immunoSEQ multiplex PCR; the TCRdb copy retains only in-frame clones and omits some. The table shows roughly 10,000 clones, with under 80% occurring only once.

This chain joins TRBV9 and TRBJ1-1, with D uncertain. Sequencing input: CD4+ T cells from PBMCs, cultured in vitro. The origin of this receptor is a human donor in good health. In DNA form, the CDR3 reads TGTGCCAGCAGCGTAGGAGACACGAACACTGAAGCTTTCTTT. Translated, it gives CASSVGDTNTEAFF.